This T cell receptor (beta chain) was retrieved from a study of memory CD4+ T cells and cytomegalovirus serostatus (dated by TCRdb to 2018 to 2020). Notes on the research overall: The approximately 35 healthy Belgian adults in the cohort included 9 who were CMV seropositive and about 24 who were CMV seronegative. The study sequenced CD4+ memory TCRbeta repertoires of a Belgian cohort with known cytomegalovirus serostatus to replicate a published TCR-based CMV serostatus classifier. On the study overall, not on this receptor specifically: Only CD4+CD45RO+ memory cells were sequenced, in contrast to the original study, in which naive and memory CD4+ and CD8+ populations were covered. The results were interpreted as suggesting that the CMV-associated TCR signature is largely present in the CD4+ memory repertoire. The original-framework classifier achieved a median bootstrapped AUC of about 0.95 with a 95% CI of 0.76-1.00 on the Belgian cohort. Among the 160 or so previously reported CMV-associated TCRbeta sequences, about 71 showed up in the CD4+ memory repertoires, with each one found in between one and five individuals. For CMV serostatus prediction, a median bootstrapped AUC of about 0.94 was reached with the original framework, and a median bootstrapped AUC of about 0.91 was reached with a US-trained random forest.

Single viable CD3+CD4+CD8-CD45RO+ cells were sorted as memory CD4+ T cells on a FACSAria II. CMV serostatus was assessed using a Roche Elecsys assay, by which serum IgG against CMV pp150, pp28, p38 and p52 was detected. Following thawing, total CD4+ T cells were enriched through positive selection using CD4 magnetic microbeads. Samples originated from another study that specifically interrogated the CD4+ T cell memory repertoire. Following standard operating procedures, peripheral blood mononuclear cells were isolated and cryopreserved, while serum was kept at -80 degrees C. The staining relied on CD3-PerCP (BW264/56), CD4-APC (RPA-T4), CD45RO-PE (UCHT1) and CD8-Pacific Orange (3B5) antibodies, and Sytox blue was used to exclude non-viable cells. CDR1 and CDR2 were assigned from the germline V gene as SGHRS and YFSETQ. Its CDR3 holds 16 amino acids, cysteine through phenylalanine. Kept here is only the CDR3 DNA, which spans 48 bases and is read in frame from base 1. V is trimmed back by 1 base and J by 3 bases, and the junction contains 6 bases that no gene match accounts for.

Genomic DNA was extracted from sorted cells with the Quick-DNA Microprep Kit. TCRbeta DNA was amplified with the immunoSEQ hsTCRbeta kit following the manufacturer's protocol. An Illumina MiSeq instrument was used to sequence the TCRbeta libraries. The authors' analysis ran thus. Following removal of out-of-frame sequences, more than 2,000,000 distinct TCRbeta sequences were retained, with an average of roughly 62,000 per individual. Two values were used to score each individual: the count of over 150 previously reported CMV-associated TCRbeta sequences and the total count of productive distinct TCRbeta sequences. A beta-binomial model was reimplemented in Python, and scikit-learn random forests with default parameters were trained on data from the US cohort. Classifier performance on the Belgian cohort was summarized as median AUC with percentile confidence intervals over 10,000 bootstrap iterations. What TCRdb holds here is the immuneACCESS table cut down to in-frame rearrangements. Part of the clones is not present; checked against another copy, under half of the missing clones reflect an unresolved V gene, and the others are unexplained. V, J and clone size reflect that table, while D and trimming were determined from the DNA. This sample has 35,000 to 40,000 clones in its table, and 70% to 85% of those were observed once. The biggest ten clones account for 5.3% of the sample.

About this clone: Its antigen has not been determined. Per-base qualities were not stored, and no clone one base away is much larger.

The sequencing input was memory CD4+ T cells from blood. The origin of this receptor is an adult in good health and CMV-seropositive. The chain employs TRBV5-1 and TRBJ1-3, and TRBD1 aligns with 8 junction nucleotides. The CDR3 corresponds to CASSLSRGQDGNTIYF. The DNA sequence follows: TGCGCCAGCAGCTTGTCCAGGGGGCAGGATGGAAACACCATATATTTT.